These 22 T cell receptor beta chains came from one sample sequenced in a study of cytotoxic CD8 clonotypes in ibrutinib-treated CLL. Assay: immunoSEQ multiplex PCR; the TCRdb copy retains only in-frame clones and omits some. Found here are 300,000 to 400,000 clones, over 55% of them singletons; the top ten hold roughly 6.7%. The source was PBMCs, collected after 36 months of ibrutinib treatment. Receptors were obtained from a human donor with chronic lymphocytic leukemia.

The chain has TRBV25-1 and TRBJ2-3, with D perhaps TRBD2 (6 bases). Trimming left V 3 bases short and J 6 bases short, with 22 bases between. This CDR3 region has 17 residues. CDR1 is MGHDK, CDR2 SYGVNS, per germline. In DNA, the CDR3 is TGTGCCAGCAGTGAGTCCCGGGCGGGGTTGGGTGTGGATACGCAGTATTTT. Protein sequence: CASSESRAGLGVDTQYF.

V gene TRBV11-3 combines with J gene TRBJ1-1; TRBD1 matches at 8 bases. Germline V CDR1 and CDR2: SGHNT, YENEEA. The CDR3 runs 16 residues. J gave up 5 bases and V 3 bases, and 11 bases lay outside the gene matches. The chain's CDR3 is CASSFGQGRMETEAFF. CDR3 coding DNA: TGTGCCAGCAGCTTTGGACAGGGAAGAATGGAGACTGAAGCTTTCTTT.

The rearrangement joins TRBV6-5 to TRBJ2-1; 12 nucleotides agree with TRBD2. Germline trimming cut 6 bases from V and 5 bases from J; bases unmatched to any gene: 5. Germline CDR1 is MNHEY and CDR2 is SVGAGI. The CDR3 sequence is 15 residues long. This chain's CDR3 is CASRQWTSGNNEQFF. The CDR3 nucleotides are TGTGCCAGCAGGCAATGGACTAGCGGGAACAATGAGCAGTTCTTC.

This clone came up once. The same CDR3 also results from other DNA sequences found in this sample. The CDR3 region has the DNA TGTGCCACTCAGGGTAAGCATCATAATGAAAAACTGTTTTTT. It is translated as CATQGKHHNEKLFF. The chain recombines TRBV6-4 with TRBJ1-4; D is possibly TRBD1 (5 bases). Trimming removed 10 bases at V and 4 bases at J, with 16 bases between. In germline, CDR1 is MRHNA, CDR2 SNTAGT. This CDR3 comprises 14 residues.

This clone was observed a few times. The chain is built from TRBV5-1 and TRBJ2-1; D is perhaps TRBD2 (6 bases). This CDR3 region has 14 residues. Germline loops: CDR1 SGHRS, CDR2 YFSETQ. Trimming took 1 base from V and 7 from J, leaving 12 bases between them. CDR3 DNA: TGCGCCAGCAGCTTGTTAACCAGCGGGAATGAGCAGTTCTTC. Its protein is CASSLLTSGNEQFF.

The CDR3 here is CASSSDRGPYNEQFF. The CDR3 DNA reads TGTGCCAGCAGTTCCGACAGGGGTCCCTACAATGAGCAGTTCTTC. J is TRBJ2-1 and V is TRBV27; 8 bases line up with TRBD1. This CDR3 region has 15 residues. The V segment lost 4 bases and the J segment 2 bases; nucleotides outside the gene matches: 4. Germline lookup yields CDR1 MNHEY and CDR2 SMNVEV (reference sequence).

The chain employs TRBV28 and TRBJ2-1; 8 bases map to TRBD2. Unmatched junction bases numbered 9, after V lost 4 bases and J lost 4 bases. Germline CDR1 is MDHEN and CDR2 is SYDVKM. This CDR3 is 16 amino acids long. In nucleotides, the CDR3 is TGTGCCAGCAGTTATGGGAGGGCTAGCGGGTACAATGAGCAGTTCTTC. Translating gives CASSYGRASGYNEQFF.

This clone was observed a handful of times. The chain couples TRBV30 to TRBJ1-2, with 7 nucleotides matching TRBD1. With 7 bases clipped from V and 1 base from J, the junction kept 6 bases outside the gene matches. The CDR3 contains 13 residues. The germline V gene has CDR1 GTSNPN and CDR2 SVGIG (reference sequence). In DNA, the CDR3 is TGTGCCTACTGGGACAGAGATAACTATGGCTACACCTTC. Protein product: CAYWDRDNYGYTF.

This sequence joins TRBV7-2 and TRBJ2-3; D unresolved. V lost 5 bases and J 3 bases, leaving 12 bases between the germline ends. The CDR3 is made up of 14 amino acids. CDR1 and CDR2 (germline): SGHTA, FQGNSA. The CDR3 DNA is TGTGCCAGCAGCCCTACTCCAAAAACAGATACGCAGTATTTT. Translated, it gives CASSPTPKTDTQYF.

The genes are TRBV21-1 and TRBJ2-2. TRBV21-1 is recorded as a pseudogene. This CDR3 is 21 amino acids long. The CDR3 loop is CASSKIRGGKRQGPNTGELFF. In DNA form, the CDR3 reads TGTGCCAGCAGCAAAATTAGGGGGGGTAAAAGACAGGGCCCGAACACCGGGGAGCTGTTTTTT.

V is TRBV27 and J is TRBJ2-3; D might be TRBD2 (6 bases). Germline V gene sequence: CDR1 MNHEY, CDR2 SMNVEV (reference sequence). Between the trimmed V and J ends, which lost 1 base and 4 bases, there was a span of 18 bases. The CDR3 length is 17 residues. The CDR3 loop is CASSLLSGGTFPDTQYF. In nucleotides, the CDR3 is TGTGCCAGCAGTTTATTGTCTGGCGGGACGTTCCCAGATACGCAGTATTTT.

This clone was seen a few times. V gene TRBV13 combines with J gene TRBJ1-1; D remains unclear. V was clipped by 0 bases and J by 4 bases, with 9 bases between them. The CDR3 is 14 amino acids. CDR1 and CDR2 (germline): PRHDT, FYEKMQ (reference sequence). Written as DNA, the CDR3 is TGTGCCAGCAGCTTAGGGCGGCAACCCACTGAAGCTTTCTTT. Protein sequence: CASSLGRQPTEAFF.

V usage is TRBV28 and J usage is TRBJ2-7, with D maybe TRBD2 (5 bases). Germline-derived CDR1 and CDR2 are MDHEN and SYDVKM. The CDR3 covers 14 residues. The ends were cut back, 6 bases at V and 3 bases at J, with 15 bases in the middle. DNA of the CDR3: TGTGCCAGCAGCCCCGGCTCGGGGTACTACGAGCAGTACTTC. Amino acids: CASSPGSGYYEQYF. Variable domain in full (rest from reference TRBV28 and TRBJ2-7): DVKVTQSSRYLVKRTGEKVFLECVQDMDHENMFWYRQDPGLGLRLIYFSYDVKMKEKGDIPEGYSVSREKKERFSLILESASTNQTSMYLCASSPGSGYYEQYFGPGTRLTVT.

V is TRBV6-5 and J is TRBJ2-4; TRBD2 matches at 8 bases. Trimming took 6 bases from V and 15 from J; bases not matched to a gene: 16. CDR1 is MNHEY, CDR2 SVGAGI, per germline. The CDR3 is made up of 14 amino acids. The CDR3 DNA follows: TGTGCCAGCAGCCCAAATCAACAGAGCGGGAGAAGGTACTTC. The encoded protein is CASSPNQQSGRRYF.

Only a few counts were recorded for this clone. The rearrangement links TRBV4-1 to TRBJ1-6; D gene unclear. Trimming left V 3 bases short and J 7 bases short, with 13 bases between. Germline lookup yields CDR1 MGHRA and CDR2 YSYEKL. CDR3 size: 15 residues. CDR3 nucleotide sequence: TGCGCCAGCAGCCACCATTTCATTCCCAATTCACCCCTCCACTTT. It codes for CASSHHFIPNSPLHF.

This sequence joins TRBV5-1 and TRBJ2-1, with D uncertain. Germline values: CDR1 SGHRS, CDR2 YFSETQ. Trimming stripped 0 bases from V and 4 bases from J, with 11 bases between. CDR3 size: 15 residues. The CDR3, as DNA: TGCGCCAGCAGCTTGGTCGGCAACGTTTACAATGAGCAGTTCTTC. As protein: CASSLVGNVYNEQFF.

This chain joins TRBV7-2 and TRBJ2-1; 10 nucleotides agree with TRBD2. This CDR3 region has 16 residues. Germline trimming cut 6 bases from V and 4 bases from J; bases unmatched to any gene: 9. Germline V gene data show CDR1 as SGHTA and CDR2 as FQGNSA. In nucleotides, the CDR3 is TGTGCCAGCAGTTCTCCCCGACTAGCGGGTTACAATGAGCAGTTCTTC. It specifies CASSSPRLAGYNEQFF.

The J gene is TRBJ1-1, the V gene TRBV5-6, with D possibly being TRBD1 (6 bases). Trimming removed 4 bases at V and 3 bases at J, with 10 bases between. The CDR3 sequence is 13 residues long. Germline-derived CDR1 and CDR2 are SGHDT and YYEEEE. CDR3 nucleotide sequence: TGTGCCAGCAGCCCCTCAGGGGACACTGAAGCTTTCTTT. Translating it yields CASSPSGDTEAFF.

The chain carries TRBV11-3 and TRBJ2-3, with D perhaps being TRBD1 or TRBD2 (5 bases each). V was shortened by 5 bases and J by 12 bases, with 18 bases between the two germline ends. The germline CDR1 and CDR2 sequences are SGHNT and YENEEA. This CDR3 is 13 amino acids long. The CDR3 is CASSPGPALTQYF. CDR3 nucleotides: TGTGCCAGCAGCCCGGGACCCGCCCTCACACAGTATTTT.

This clone was detected only a few times. The rearrangement links TRBV4-1 to TRBJ2-7, with D possibly TRBD2 on 5 matching bases. Germline assignment: CDR1 MGHRA and CDR2 YSYEKL. CDR3 size: 18 residues. Trimming left V 3 bases short and J 1 base short, with 22 bases between. The CDR3 sequence: CASSQLGARFRGSYEQYF. The CDR3 bases are TGCGCCAGCAGCCAGCTAGGCGCCCGTTTCCGAGGGTCCTACGAGCAGTACTTC.

V is TRBV28 and J is TRBJ2-1; TRBD2 matches at 8 bases. With 5 bases clipped from V and 7 bases from J, the junction kept 7 bases outside the gene matches. Per germline, CDR1 MDHEN and CDR2 SYDVKM. The CDR3 totals 14 residues. This CDR3 is CASSESGSINEQFF. For the CDR3, the DNA is TGTGCCAGCAGTGAAAGCGGGAGTATAAATGAGCAGTTCTTC.

V is TRBV29-1 and J is TRBJ1-1; possible D gene TRBD1, 5 bases. The CDR3 is made up of 11 amino acids. The V gene lost 8 bases and the J gene lost 2 bases, with 9 bases spanning the gap. Germline-derived CDR1 and CDR2 are SQVTM and ANQGSEA. CDR3 residues: CSTTGNTEAFF. The CDR3 region has the DNA TGCAGCACCACAGGAAACACTGAAGCTTTCTTT.